Listed below are T cell receptor beta chains from one sample, sequenced in a study of human T cells and chemical hapten exposure. TCRdb processed the RACE reads anew with MiXCR; each CDR3 protein has one entry. The sample lists about 57,000 distinct CDR3 sequences; 7% to 10% were seen once. This material consisted of whole blood, taken in connection with sensitization to the hapten diphenylcyclopropenone (DPC). Source of these receptors: a woman between 40 and 50 years old with alopecia areata. Some clones in this sample may be carry-over from other donors' samples. CDR3s include the opening cysteine and the closing phenylalanine or tryptophan. A D gene is named only where the DNA matches it firmly. Size is omitted from some rows. Given values are once, few, many or a class for expanded clones.

D gene,clone size,J gene,V gene,CDR3 DNA,CDR3 protein
-,many,TRBJ1-5,TRBV7-9,TGTGCCAGCAGCTTAGGCCTGTGGGATAGCAATCAGCCCCAGCATTTT,CASSLGLWDSNQPQHF
-,-,TRBJ2-3,TRBV20-1,TGCAGTGCCCCCCAGTCCACAGATACGCAGTATTTT,CSAPQSTDTQYF
TRBD2,many,TRBJ2-3,TRBV29-1,TGCAGCGTTCACGTCCCCGGCGGGGGGGGCACAGATACGCAGTATTTT,CSVHVPGGGGTDTQYF
-,-,TRBJ2-3,TRBV3-1,TGTGCCAGCAGCCGAAACACAGATACGCAGTATTTT,CASSRNTDTQYF
TRBD1,many,TRBJ2-7,TRBV7-6,TGTGCCAGCAGCTCGTGGACAGGGAGCTCCTACGAGCAGTACTTC,CASSSWTGSSYEQYF
-,many,TRBJ2-3,TRBV7-6,TGTGCCAGCAGCAGACGGGGAACAGATACGCAGTATTTT,CASSRRGTDTQYF
-,many,TRBJ1-2,TRBV28,TGTGCCAGCAGCGACAGACTTGGCTACACCTTC,CASSDRLGYTF
TRBD1,many,TRBJ1-1,TRBV3-1,TGTGCCAGCAGCGACAATCAGGGGGCGGGGACTGAAGCTTTCTTT,CASSDNQGAGTEAFF
TRBD1,many,TRBJ1-1,TRBV29-1,TGCAGCACAGCCCCGGGACAGGGATTCACTGAAGCTTTCTTT,CSTAPGQGFTEAFF
-,many,TRBJ2-7,TRBV2,TGTGCCAGCGTAGCTGGAACGACCTACGAGCAGTACTTC,CASVAGTTYEQYF
-,-,TRBJ2-7,TRBV2,TGTGCCAGCACTAGGGACTCCCCCGGGGAGCAGTACTTC,CASTRDSPGEQYF
-,few,TRBJ1-5,TRBV20-1,TGCAGTGCTAGAGACAGGGTTTTGAGCAATCAGCCCCAGCATTTT,CSARDRVLSNQPQHF
TRBD1,many,TRBJ2-6,TRBV25-1,TGTGCCAGCAGTGAATGGGGGAATGAGAGACAGGGGTCCCCCTCTGGGGCCAACGTCCTGACTTTC,CASSEWGNERQGSPSGANVLTF
-,few,TRBJ2-3,TRBV29-1,TGCAGCGTTCCCAAATCGGACAGCTTGAGAGATACGCAGTATTTT,CSVPKSDSLRDTQYF
-,many,TRBJ1-2,TRBV4-1,TGCGCCAGCAGCCTAGACAGCCTTAACCTCGCCTATGGCTACACCTTC,CASSLDSLNLAYGYTF
-,medium-sized,TRBJ1-5,TRBV12-5,TGTGCTAGTGGTTTGCCTCCCCTCGCCGACAACAATCAGCCCCAGCATTTT,CASGLPPLADNNQPQHF
TRBD2,-,TRBJ2-3,TRBV10-3,TGTGCCATTAGCGGGGATCAGGGAGATACGCAGTATTTT,CAISGDQGDTQYF
TRBD1,-,TRBJ1-6,TRBV12-3/TRBV12-4,TGTGCCAGCAACAACCAGGGGGTTGACTCACCCCTCCACTTT,CASNNQGVDSPLHF